The 32 T cell receptor beta chains in this list originate from one sample, sequenced in a study of quantifying T cell responses using KT2 cells. Study background: cDNA was made from DNase-treated RNA using alpha and beta constant primers.

Each cDNA got a UMI-containing oligo ligated at its 3' end. The first PCR ran approximately 4 cycles with an equimolar RC1.1 and RC1.2 beta primer mix. TCRdb reprocessed the UMI-ligation and nested PCR reads with MiXCR, giving one entry per CDR3 protein. The sample consists of about 30,000 distinct CDR3 sequences, 7.3% of them appearing once. Sequencing used PBMCs spiked with cells of the T cell clone KT2. These TCRs come from a human donor.

This clonotype was picked up a small number of times. V gene TRBV10-3 combines with J gene TRBJ1-5; perhaps TRBD1 as D (6 bases). CDR3 length: 15 amino acids. Germline values: CDR1 ENHRY, CDR2 SYGVKD. V was pared by 3 bases and J by 3 bases, with 12 bases between. This CDR3 reads CAISDGGASNQPQHF. DNA of the CDR3: TGTGCCATCAGTGACGGGGGGGCTTCCAATCAGCCCCAGCATTTT.

At least ten counts were recorded for this clonotype. The chain is built from TRBV12-3 or TRBV12-4 and TRBJ1-1; unclear D gene. V lost 3 bases to trimming and J lost 4 bases, with 12 bases between them. The CDR3 spans 14 residues. CDR3: CASSFGSPVTEAFF. The CDR3 region has the DNA TGTGCCAGCAGTTTTGGTTCGCCGGTCACTGAAGCTTTCTTT.

This clonotype was seen repeatedly, ten times or more. This chain joins TRBV25-1 and TRBJ2-7, with TRBD2 identical over 12 bases. There are 15 residues in the CDR3. The V and J ends lost 1 base and 2 bases, in that order; junction bases with no gene match: 0. Germline assignment: CDR1 MGHDK and CDR2 SYGVNS. The CDR3 DNA sequence: TGTGCCAGCAGTGAATGGACTAGCGGGACCTACGAGCAGTACTTC. Encoded protein: CASSEWTSGTYEQYF.

This clonotype was seen repeatedly, ten times or more. V usage is TRBV20-1 and J usage is TRBJ1-1; D perhaps matches TRBD1 (5 bases). CDR3 size: 14 residues. V lost 0 bases, J lost 1 base, and 9 bases lay in between. Germline assignment: CDR1 DFQATT and CDR2 SNEGSKA (reference sequence). In DNA, the CDR3 is TGCAGTGCTAGAGACCGACAGCCGAACACTGAAGCTTTCTTT. The encoded protein is CSARDRQPNTEAFF.

This clonotype occurred many times. This chain uses TRBV20-1 with TRBJ1-2; a weak D match, TRBD1 (6 bases). This CDR3 has 13 amino acids. Trimming left V 0 bases short and J 8 bases short, with 13 bases between. Germline CDR1 DFQATT, CDR2 SNEGSKA (reference sequence). The CDR3 DNA reads as TGCAGTGCTAGAGATTCTTTTGGGGGCGGCTACACCTTC. Translating it yields CSARDSFGGGYTF.

There are many counts of this clonotype. The chain couples TRBV15 to TRBJ2-6, with D perhaps matching TRBD1 (5 bases). Looked up from germline, CDR1 is LNHNV and CDR2 is YYDKDF (reference sequence). V gave up 1 base and J gave up 3 bases, with 16 bases separating them. This CDR3 has 18 residues. The CDR3 DNA is TGTGCCACCAGCAGAGGGACAAGGGCGTTAGGTGGGGCCAACGTCCTGACTTTC. Its protein is CATSRGTRALGGANVLTF.

This clonotype was recorded many times. The chain uses TRBV4-2 and TRBJ1-5; D possibly corresponds to TRBD1 (6 bases). In germline, CDR1 is LGHNA, CDR2 YNFKEQ. Trimming cost V 0 bases and J 3 bases, with 9 bases left between them. The CDR3 has 15 amino acids. CDR3 loop: CASSQETGDNQPQHF. The CDR3 DNA sequence: TGTGCCAGCAGCCAAGAGACAGGCGACAATCAGCCCCAGCATTTT.

This clonotype was seen a handful of times. The chain carries TRBV28 and TRBJ2-1, with TRBD2 matching 8 bases. Germline values: CDR1 MDHEN, CDR2 SYDVKM. There are 15 residues in the CDR3. Trimming cost V 5 bases and J 0 bases; bases outside gene matches: 3. CDR3 residues: CASSTGGPSYNEQFF. The CDR3 DNA follows: TGTGCCAGCAGTACGGGAGGGCCCTCCTACAATGAGCAGTTCTTC.

In its sample, this clonotype was seen once. A much larger clone lies one base from this, so it may be a read error. This chain uses TRBV7-2 with TRBJ1-2; TRBD1 matches at 7 bases. The V gene's germline CDR1 is SGHTA and CDR2 FQGNSA. This CDR3 contains 14 residues. CDR3 in DNA: TGTGCCAGCAGCTTAGATAACAGGGGTTATGGCTACAACTTC. Translation: CASSLDNRGYGYNF.

This chain connects TRBV30 to TRBJ1-1; maybe TRBD1 (6 bases). The CDR3 contains 13 residues. Germline V lookup: CDR1 GTSNPN, CDR2 SVGIG (reference sequence). The V end was cut by 3 bases, the J end by 0 bases, with 8 bases between. The CDR3 DNA reads as TGTGCCTGGAGAACAGGGTTGAACACTGAAGCTTTCTTT. It translates to CAWRTGLNTEAFF.

This clonotype occurred many times. The chain has TRBV12-3 or TRBV12-4 and TRBJ1-1, with D tentatively TRBD1 (5 bases). The CDR3 contains 12 residues. V gave up 3 bases and J gave up 8 bases, with 10 bases separating them. CDR3 in amino acids: CASSLGGREAFF. Written as DNA, the CDR3 is TGTGCCAGCAGTTTGGGGGGAAGGGAAGCTTTCTTT.

This clonotype was detected ten times or more. The chain joins TRBV9 to TRBJ2-6; D remains unclear. V lost 1 base and J lost 4, with 9 bases in between. The germline V gene has CDR1 SGDLS and CDR2 YYNGEE. The CDR3 has 15 amino acids. The CDR3 bases are TGTGCCAGCAGCGTAAGGCCGGTAGGGGCCAACGTCCTGACTTTC. Residues: CASSVRPVGANVLTF.

This clonotype came up many times. The CDR3 region has the DNA TGTGCCAGCAGTTATAGCCAACCGGATAATTCACCCCTCCACTTT. This gives the protein CASSYSQPDNSPLHF. The chain joins TRBV6-6 to TRBJ1-6; D not resolved. V was cut by 3 bases and J by 5 bases, with 11 bases left in between. CDR1 MNHNY and CDR2 SVGAGI come from the germline V gene (reference sequence). The CDR3 is made up of 15 amino acids.

This clonotype showed up many times. The chain couples TRBV20-1 to TRBJ1-1; unclear D gene. V was trimmed by 1 base and J by 0 bases, leaving 9 bases between them. CDR1 is DFQATT, CDR2 SNEGSKA, per germline (reference sequence). The CDR3 length is 14 residues. CDR3 sequence reads: CSARVGSLNTEAFF. The CDR3 DNA follows: TGCAGTGCTAGAGTGGGGTCATTGAACACTGAAGCTTTCTTT.

This clonotype was found a few times. This chain joins TRBV6-1 and TRBJ2-3, with 9 bases that match TRBD2. The CDR3 is 16 residues long. Germline-derived CDR1 and CDR2 are MNHNS and SASEGT. The V segment lost 4 bases and the J segment 2 bases; nucleotides outside the gene matches: 7. CDR3 sequence reads: CASSVMPSGATDTQYF. The CDR3 nucleotides are TGTGCCAGCAGTGTAATGCCTAGCGGGGCCACAGATACGCAGTATTTT.

The chain has TRBV5-4 and TRBJ1-2; TRBD1 aligns across 8 bases. The junction had 4 bases not matched to a gene; V was cut back by 4 bases and J by 5 bases. CDR3 length: 13 residues. Germline values: CDR1 SGHNT, CDR2 YYREEE (reference sequence). The chain's CDR3 is CASSLDREYGYTF. CDR3 DNA: TGTGCCAGCAGCCTGGACAGGGAGTATGGCTACACCTTC.

This clonotype was seen many times. The rearrangement uses TRBV28 and TRBJ2-3, with D possibly TRBD1 on 6 matching bases. CDR3 length: 13 amino acids. CDR1 is MDHEN, CDR2 SYDVKM, per germline. The germline V and J ends were trimmed by 3 bases and 4 bases, with 8 bases remaining between them. The CDR3 spells CASSFNRADTQYF. The CDR3 DNA reads TGTGCCAGCAGTTTTAACAGGGCAGATACGCAGTATTTT. The full variable domain, completed using reference TRBV28 and TRBJ2-3, is DVKVTQSSRYLVKRTGEKVFLECVQDMDHENMFWYRQDPGLGLRLIYFSYDVKMKEKGDIPEGYSVSREKKERFSLILESASTNQTSMYLCASSFNRADTQYFGPGTRLTVL.

This clonotype was seen ten or more times. This chain uses TRBV2 with TRBJ1-5; maybe TRBD1 (6 bases). Trimming shortened V by 5 bases and J by 9 bases, and 17 bases separated the two germline ends. Per the germline V gene, CDR1 is SNHLY and CDR2 is FYNNEI. This CDR3 has 14 residues. CDR3 loop: CASSSAGGVGPQHF. The CDR3 bases are TGTGCCAGCAGTTCCGCGGGGGGCGTTGGGCCCCAGCATTTT.

The rearrangement uses TRBV12-3 or TRBV12-4 and TRBJ1-1, with D unresolved. This CDR3 is built from 11 residues. The germline V and J ends were trimmed by 11 bases and 10 bases, with 17 bases remaining between them. CDR3 loop: CAAGELGPAFF. The DNA of the CDR3 is TGTGCCGCCGGAGAGCTAGGGCCAGCTTTCTTT.

The table lists this clonotype with a few counts. V and J are TRBV2 and TRBJ2-5; D might be TRBD2 (6 bases). Germline V CDR1 and CDR2: SNHLY, FYNNEI. Trimming removed 3 bases from V and 5 bases from J, with 16 bases in between. The CDR3 runs 15 residues. The CDR3 DNA follows: TGTGCCAGCAGTGATCTTGGGGGAGGAGGCGAGACCCAGTACTTC. It codes for CASSDLGGGGETQYF.

Only a few counts were recorded for this clonotype. The J gene is TRBJ2-7, the V gene TRBV27; weak D call: TRBD2 (5 bases). CDR1 and CDR2 (germline): MNHEY, SMNVEV (reference sequence). This CDR3 is built from 13 residues. V was shortened by 6 bases and J by 0 bases, with 9 bases between the two germline ends. As DNA, the CDR3 is TGTGCCAGCAGCCCCCGGGGCTCCTACGAGCAGTACTTC. Translated, it gives CASSPRGSYEQYF.

This chain links TRBV5-1 with TRBJ1-1; D is unclear. Germline CDR1 SGHRS, CDR2 YFSETQ. The ends were cut back, 0 bases at V and 3 bases at J, with 9 bases in the middle. The CDR3 length is 14 residues. In DNA form, the CDR3 reads TGCGCCAGCAGCTTGGAGGGTCGGGACACTGAAGCTTTCTTT. As protein: CASSLEGRDTEAFF.

At least ten counts were recorded for this clonotype. V and J are TRBV12-3 or TRBV12-4 and TRBJ1-1; D is undetermined. Trimming left V 9 bases short and J 2 bases short, with 16 bases between. CDR3 length: 14 residues. Written as DNA, the CDR3 is TGTGCCAGTGCCATATCGGTACACAACACTGAAGCTTTCTTT. Its translation is CASAISVHNTEAFF.

This clonotype was picked up many times. The chain is built from TRBV20-1 and TRBJ2-1, with 9 bases that match TRBD2. V shed 0 bases and J 6 bases; nucleotides not matched to a gene: 6. The CDR3 consists of 15 residues. Germline CDR1 and CDR2: DFQATT and SNEGSKA (reference sequence). CDR3 DNA: TGCAGTGCTAGAGATTTGGCGGGGGGGCGCAATGAGCAGTTCTTC. As protein: CSARDLAGGRNEQFF.

This clonotype occurred a few times. The chain uses TRBV12-3 or TRBV12-4 and TRBJ1-1, with D unresolved. Trimming removed 3 bases from V and 5 bases from J, with 13 bases in between. There are 14 residues in the CDR3. CDR3 nucleotides: TGTGCCAGCAGTTTCCTTGAGCTGGGGACTGAAGCTTTCTTT. The encoded protein is CASSFLELGTEAFF.

The count of this clonotype is one. A much larger clone lies one base from this, so it may be a read error. The rearrangement links TRBV21-1 to TRBJ2-7; the table's D call, TRBD1, has no DNA check behind it. TRBV21-1 is termed a pseudogene. This CDR3 region has 14 residues. The chain's CDR3 is CARSKSGGAPEQYF. CDR3 DNA sequence: TGTGCCAGGAGCAAATCCGGGGGCGCTCCCGAGCAGTACTTC.

This clonotype was counted a few times. The J gene is TRBJ2-2, the V gene TRBV19; D is perhaps TRBD2 (6 bases). The CDR3 consists of 16 residues. Trimming stripped 5 bases from V and 6 bases from J, with 19 bases between. The germline V gene encodes CDR1 LNHDA and CDR2 SQIVND (reference sequence). CDR3: CASSHAPGGAAGELFF. In DNA, the CDR3 is TGTGCCAGTAGTCACGCCCCCGGCGGGGCCGCCGGGGAGCTGTTTTTT. Filled out from reference TRBV19 and TRBJ2-2, the complete variable domain reads DGGITQSPKYLFRKEGQNVTLSCEQNLNHDAMYWYRQDPGQGLRLIYYSQIVNDFQKGDIAEGYSVSREKKESFPLTVTSAQKNPTAFYLCASSHAPGGAAGELFFGEGSRLTVL.

This clonotype was counted ten times or more. The chain uses TRBV5-1 and TRBJ2-1, with 10 bases matching TRBD2. Looked up from germline, CDR1 is SGHRS and CDR2 is YFSETQ. V gave up 0 bases and J gave up 8 bases; unmatched junction bases: 11. The CDR3 covers 17 residues. In DNA form, the CDR3 reads TGCGCCAGCAGCTTGGTCCCTAGCGGGGGCCAGGGGCATGAGCAGTTCTTC. It specifies CASSLVPSGGQGHEQFF.

This rearrangement joins TRBV3-1 to TRBJ2-3; D call uncertain. The CDR3 runs to 12 residues. The V and J ends lost 3 bases and 4 bases respectively, with 5 bases between them. The germline V gene has CDR1 LGHDT and CDR2 YNNKEL (reference sequence). The CDR3 sequence: CASSHWADTQYF. As DNA, the CDR3 is TGTGCCAGCAGCCATTGGGCAGATACGCAGTATTTT.

Ten or more counts support this clonotype. J is TRBJ1-1 and V is TRBV12-3 or TRBV12-4; no clear D gene. Trimming left V 2 bases short and J 5 bases short, with 12 bases between. The CDR3 consists of 14 residues. CDR3 sequence reads: CASSLRPGQTEAFF. As DNA, the CDR3 is TGTGCCAGCAGTTTACGCCCGGGTCAAACTGAAGCTTTCTTT.

This clonotype came up many times. This chain links TRBV12-3 or TRBV12-4 with TRBJ2-2; 7 bases are shared with TRBD1. The CDR3 runs to 16 residues. Trimming cost V 6 bases and J 4 bases; bases outside gene matches: 11. CDR3 loop: CASRPSGTALTGELFF. CDR3 nucleotide sequence: TGTGCCAGCAGACCCTCCGGGACAGCTCTCACCGGGGAGCTGTTTTTT.

This clonotype was found many times. The V and J genes are TRBV20-1 and TRBJ1-5; D uncertain. The V end was cut by 0 bases, the J end by 3 bases, with 9 bases between. The germline V gene has CDR1 DFQATT and CDR2 SNEGSKA (reference sequence). The CDR3 is 14 amino acids. This CDR3 reads CSARDQAPNQPQHF. The CDR3 nucleotides are TGCAGTGCTAGAGATCAGGCCCCCAATCAGCCCCAGCATTTT.